This T cell receptor beta chain originates from a study of graft-versus-host responses after intestinal transplantation. In the study overall: Recipients had transplants, and these were multivisceral, liver-intestinal, or isolated intestinal. Findings and limits, study-wide: High graft-versus-host to host-versus-graft clonal ratios were found in allografts of patients who had graft-donor T cell macrochimerism.

Regarding this clone: Its cognate antigen is unknown.

Data came from immunoSEQ multiplex PCR; TCRdb stores just in-frame clones and leaves some out. The data show approximately 97,000 clones, roughly nine tenths seen once. The sequence came from a human donor who was the organ donor for an intestinal transplant. The input for sequencing was unstimulated CD4+ T cells sorted from spleen or lymph node cells, taken before transplant.

Written as DNA, the CDR3 is TGCGCCAGCAGCATCTCACCCGACAGGACCGATGGCTACACCTTC. The encoded protein is CASSISPDRTDGYTF. The chain employs TRBV5-1 and TRBJ1-2; D is perhaps TRBD1 (6 bases). The CDR3 has 15 residues. Trimming took 4 bases from V and 6 from J, leaving 19 bases between them. Per the germline V gene, CDR1 is SGHRS and CDR2 is YFSETQ.